These 8 T cell receptor beta chains were all obtained from the same sample, sequenced in a study of shared clonotypes between healthy human individuals. Method: immunoSEQ multiplex PCR; TCRdb's copy keeps in-frame clones and lacks some. The table lists more than 500,000 clones, roughly 96% of them singletons. In the naive CD8 group, cells lacked CD45RO and were positively selected for CCR7, so terminally differentiated effector memory CD45RA+ cells were left out. Sequencing used naive CD8+ T cells sorted from blood. Every receptor here comes from a woman aged 25 to 39 in good health.

Comment on this clone: The identical CDR3 is also encoded by other nucleotide sequences in the sample. The genes are TRBV7-9 and TRBJ1-5; unclear D gene. Trimming took off 3 bases at V and 8 bases at J, with 8 bases between the two ends. Germline assignment: CDR1 SEHNR and CDR2 FQNEAQ (reference sequence). The CDR3 has 12 residues. The CDR3 reads CASSLAGEPQHF. The CDR3 DNA is TGTGCCAGCAGCTTGGCAGGCGAGCCCCAGCATTTT.

The rearrangement joins TRBV7-9 to TRBJ2-7; no firm D call. The CDR3 is 14 amino acids. Germline CDR1 SEHNR, CDR2 FQNEAQ (reference sequence). Deletions cut 2 bases from V and 0 bases from J, with 8 bases between. This CDR3 reads CASSLTESSYEQYF. The CDR3 DNA is TGTGCCAGCAGCTTAACAGAGAGCTCCTACGAGCAGTACTTC.

This sequence joins TRBV4-1 and TRBJ2-7; 10 bases agree with TRBD2. The V segment lost 4 bases and the J segment 1 base; nucleotides outside the gene matches: 7. This CDR3 spans 16 amino acids. CDR1 and CDR2 (germline): MGHRA, YSYEKL. CDR3 loop: CASSPRSSGRSYEQYF. For the CDR3, the DNA is TGCGCCAGCAGCCCCCGCAGTAGCGGGAGGTCCTACGAGCAGTACTTC.

The chain uses TRBV7-2 and TRBJ2-5; D remains ambiguous. Germline CDR1 reads SGHTA; CDR2 reads FQGNSA. The CDR3 contains 13 residues. Trimming took 6 bases from V and 5 from J, leaving 13 bases between them. The CDR3 sequence: CASRIMAAETQYF. The CDR3 DNA reads TGTGCCAGCAGAATCATGGCAGCTGAGACCCAGTACTTC.

This chain connects TRBV5-6 to TRBJ1-2; tentative D call: TRBD1 (6 bases). Trimming stripped 0 bases from V and 8 bases from J, with 14 bases between. Germline assignment: CDR1 SGHDT and CDR2 YYEEEE. The CDR3 sequence is 14 residues long. The CDR3 DNA is TGTGCCAGCAGCTTGGTTGCACAGGGAAAAGGCTACACCTTC. Translation gives CASSLVAQGKGYTF.

This chain uses TRBV5-1 with TRBJ2-7; TRBD1 is a possible D gene (5 bases). The CDR3 spans 15 residues. V lost 3 bases and J lost 2, with 15 bases in between. Germline V gives CDR1 SGHRS, CDR2 YFSETQ. The CDR3 nucleotides read TGCGCCAGCAGCTGGGGCCCAGGGTCCCCCTACGAGCAGTACTTC. Translation gives CASSWGPGSPYEQYF.

The chain has TRBV13 and TRBJ1-1; D gene unclear. The CDR3 has 11 amino acids. The germline gives CDR1 PRHDT, CDR2 FYEKMQ (reference sequence). Trimming removed 5 bases at V and 6 bases at J, with 7 bases between. This CDR3 reads CASSKTSEAFF. In DNA, the CDR3 is TGTGCCAGCAGCAAAACATCTGAAGCTTTCTTT.

The chain has TRBV27 and TRBJ2-1, with 12 bases that match TRBD2. This CDR3 is built from 15 residues. CDR1 and CDR2 (germline): MNHEY, SMNVEV (reference sequence). Trimming cost V 2 bases and J 9 bases; bases outside gene matches: 5. The CDR3 nucleotides are TGTGCCAGCAGTTTACTAGCGGGAGGGCCCTTTGAGCAGTTCTTC. The encoded protein is CASSLLAGGPFEQFF.